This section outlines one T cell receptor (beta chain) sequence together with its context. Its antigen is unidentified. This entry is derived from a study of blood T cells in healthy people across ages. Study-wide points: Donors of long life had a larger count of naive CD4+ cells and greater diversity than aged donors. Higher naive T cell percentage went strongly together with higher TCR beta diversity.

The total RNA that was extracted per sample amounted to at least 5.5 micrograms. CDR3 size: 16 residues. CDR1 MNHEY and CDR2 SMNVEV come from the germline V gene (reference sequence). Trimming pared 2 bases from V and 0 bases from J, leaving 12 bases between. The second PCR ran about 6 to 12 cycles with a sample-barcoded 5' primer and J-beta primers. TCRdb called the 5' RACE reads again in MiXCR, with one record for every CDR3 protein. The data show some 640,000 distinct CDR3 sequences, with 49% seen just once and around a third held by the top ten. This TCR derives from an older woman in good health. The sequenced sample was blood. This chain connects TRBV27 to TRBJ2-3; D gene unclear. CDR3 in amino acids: CASSLLAITSTDTQYF. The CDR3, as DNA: TGTGCCAGCAGTTTACTGGCCATCACTAGCACAGATACGCAGTATTTT.